These T cell receptor beta chains were read from a single sample in a study of regulatory T cells in long-lasting Graves disease. In TCRdb, the multiplex PCR reads were re-called with MiXCR into one record per CDR3 protein. The sample has 300,000 to 400,000 distinct CDR3 sequences; over 15% are singletons. The sample here was peripheral blood mononuclear cells (PBMCs), taken at new diagnosis, from a patient treated with antithyroid drugs. These receptors were collected from a female donor with Graves disease. Each CDR3 is given with its conserved first and last residue. A D gene is named only where the DNA matches it firmly. Clone size, where shown, is once, few, many, or a class for clones that have expanded.

>NA|TRBJ1-4|NA|TRBV7-6
TGTGCCAGCAGCTTTAGTCCAGGGGATGAAAAACGGTTTTTT
CASSFSPGDEKRFF
>NA|TRBJ1-2|TRBD1|TRBV2
TGTGCCAGCACCAGACAGGGGGCTTCAATTTATGGCTACACCTTC
CASTRQGASIYGYTF
>many|TRBJ1-2|NA|TRBV12-3/TRBV12-4
TGTGCCAGCAGTTTAGGCAGCATGGGGGATGGCTACACCTTC
CASSLGSMGDGYTF
>many|TRBJ2-7|NA|TRBV24-1
TGTGCCACCAGTGATTTAAGGGAGCAGTACTTC
CATSDLREQYF
>NA|TRBJ1-4|NA|TRBV25-1
TGTGCCAGCAGTGACCCGGGACTACCAAATGAAAAACTGTTTTTT
CASSDPGLPNEKLFF
>few|TRBJ2-1|NA|TRBV6-1
TGTGCCAGCAGTGAATCGGGTTTGAGCTACAATGAGCAGTTCTTC
CASSESGLSYNEQFF
>many|TRBJ2-2|TRBD2|TRBV10-3
TGTGCCATCAGCTCCGCGGGGGGAGACACCGGGGAGCTGTTTTTT
CAISSAGGDTGELFF
>NA|TRBJ1-1|NA|TRBV5-1
TGCGCCAGCAGCTTGGAAGAGGTGCCGAACACTGAAGCTTTCTTT
CASSLEEVPNTEAFF
>many|TRBJ2-3|NA|TRBV3-1
TGTGCCAGCAGCCACCTTTCCGGGATGAATACGCAGTATTTT
CASSHLSGMNTQYF
>NA|TRBJ2-5|NA|TRBV2
TGTGGCAGCTTACCGGGGAGAGGGGAGACCCAGTACTTC
CGSLPGRGETQYF
>NA|TRBJ2-3|TRBD1|TRBV20-1
TGCAGTGCTAGAAAGGACAGGGACGCAGATACGCAGTATTTT
CSARKDRDADTQYF
>NA|TRBJ1-5|NA|TRBV2
TGTGCCAGCAGTGAAGCGTCAGGAGACAATCAGCCCCAGCATTTT
CASSEASGDNQPQHF
>many|TRBJ1-6|NA|TRBV28
TGTGCCAGCAGTACGCGCCGGGTTTCCCTGGAGGCACCCCTCCACTTT
CASSTRRVSLEAPLHF
>many|TRBJ2-1|NA|TRBV12-3/TRBV12-4
TGTGCCAGCAGTTTACGTCCGGCCTCCCTTGGAGACAATGAGCAGTTCTTC
CASSLRPASLGDNEQFF
>many|TRBJ2-1|TRBD2|TRBV11-2
TGTGCCAGCAGCTTTATGGGGACTAGCCTCTACAATGAGCAGTTCTTC
CASSFMGTSLYNEQFF
>NA|TRBJ2-3|TRBD2|TRBV20-1
TGCAGTGCACACCCACCGGGACTAGCGGGAGAGACAGATACGCAGTATTTT
CSAHPPGLAGETDTQYF
>few|TRBJ2-1|NA|TRBV20-1
TGCAGTGCTTGTCGAATGGAGACGTACAATGAGCAGTTCTTC
CSACRMETYNEQFF
>NA|TRBJ1-1|NA|TRBV2
TGTGCCAGCAGTGATGGAGGGCACGCTGTAGCTTTCTTT
CASSDGGHAVAFF
>NA|TRBJ2-2|TRBD1|TRBV10-2
TGCGCCAGCAGTAGTGACAGGGTTATTTTCACCGGGGAGCTGTTTTTT
CASSSDRVIFTGELFF
>NA|TRBJ2-3|TRBD2|TRBV5-1
TGCGCCAGCAGCTGGTGGCGGGAGAGCACAGATACGCAGTATTTT
CASSWWRESTDTQYF
>NA|TRBJ1-5|NA|TRBV6-1
TGTGCCAGCAGCGACGGGGAGAATCAGCCCCAGCATTTT
CASSDGENQPQHF
>many|TRBJ1-1|NA|TRBV30
TGTGCCTGGCGGGTTGCCATGAACACTGAAGCTTTCTTT
CAWRVAMNTEAFF
>many|TRBJ2-3|NA|TRBV10-1
TGCGCCAGCAGTGAGGGCGGGGTCCTCGCAGATACGCAGTATTTT
CASSEGGVLADTQYF
>many|TRBJ2-5|NA|TRBV27
TGTGCCAGCAGTTTATCGTGGGCCAGCCGAGAGACCCAGTACTTC
CASSLSWASRETQYF
>NA|TRBJ2-7|NA|TRBV7-2
TGTGCCAGCAGCTTACAGAGGAGAAGGGGCCACGAGCAGTACTTC
CASSLQRRRGHEQYF
>many|TRBJ2-1|NA|TRBV5-1
TGCGCCAGCAGCTTCCAGGCCCGGGGCTACAATGAGCAGTTCTTC
CASSFQARGYNEQFF
>many|TRBJ2-1|NA|TRBV18
TGTGCCAGCTCACCACCGGGACGGTACAATGAGCAGTTCTTC
CASSPPGRYNEQFF
>many|TRBJ2-1|TRBD2|TRBV24-1
TGTGCCACCAGTGGAACGCGGGAGGGCCATGGTGGCAGGGTCTTC
CATSGTREGHGGRVF
>many|TRBJ2-1|NA|TRBV13
TGTGCCAGCAGCTTAGGCGCCGTAGAGGTGTTTGAGCAGTTCTTC
CASSLGAVEVFEQFF
>many|TRBJ2-5|NA|TRBV28
TGTGCCAGCAGTTTATACTATGACCCAAGAGAGACCCAGTACTTC
CASSLYYDPRETQYF
>many|TRBJ1-5|NA|TRBV3-1
TGTGCCAGCAGCCAAGGTCCAGGCCAGCCCCAGCATTTT
CASSQGPGQPQHF
>many|TRBJ1-1|TRBD1|TRBV5-1
TGCGCCAGCAGCTTGACCCCCGGGACAGGAGTTGGAGCTTTCTTT
CASSLTPGTGVGAFF
>many|TRBJ1-5|NA|TRBV12-3/TRBV12-4
TGTGCCAGCAGTACAGGGTCGGGCAATCAGCCCCAGCATTTT
CASSTGSGNQPQHF
>many|TRBJ1-5|NA|TRBV6-2/TRBV6-3
TGTGCCAGCATGAGGGGAACGGGTAGCAATCAGCCCCAGCATTTT
CASMRGTGSNQPQHF
>NA|TRBJ2-4|NA|TRBV28
TGTGCCAGCAGCCACGGGGCCAAAAACATTCAGTACTTC
CASSHGAKNIQYF
>many|TRBJ1-2|NA|TRBV12-5
TGTGCTAGTGGTTTGGATTATCAGCATCTCTATGGCTACACCTTC
CASGLDYQHLYGYTF
>NA|TRBJ2-3|TRBD2|TRBV12-3/TRBV12-4
TGTGCCAGCAGTTGGGGACTAGCGGGAGCCGCAGATACGCAGTATTTT
CASSWGLAGAADTQYF
>many|TRBJ2-2|NA|TRBV29-1
TGCAGCGTTGAAGGAGGAAAGCTCACCGGGGAGCTGTTTTTT
CSVEGGKLTGELFF
>many|TRBJ2-5|TRBD1|TRBV9
TGTGCCAGCAGCGTAGGAGGGACAGGTCTCGAGACCCAGTACTTC
CASSVGGTGLETQYF
>many|TRBJ2-1|TRBD2|TRBV7-9
TGTGCCAGCAGCTTGGGTCGGGAGGGCCTCGAGCAGTTCTTC
CASSLGREGLEQFF
>many|TRBJ2-1|NA|TRBV6-1
TGTGCCAGCATGTCCGGGACTCAGCACAATGAGCAGTTCTTC
CASMSGTQHNEQFF
>many|TRBJ2-2|NA|TRBV9
TGTGCCAGCAGCGTAGCGGGGACCGCATTTAAGAACACCGGGGAGCTGTTTTTT
CASSVAGTAFKNTGELFF
>many|TRBJ1-5|NA|TRBV2
TGTGCCAGCCAAGGGATGGGGAGCAATCAGCCCCAGCATTTT
CASQGMGSNQPQHF
>many|TRBJ2-7|TRBD1|TRBV27
TGTGCCAGCAGTTTGACAGTCAGGGGGCGTCCCTACGAGCAGTACTTC
CASSLTVRGRPYEQYF
>NA|TRBJ2-7|TRBD2|TRBV28
TGTGCCAGCAGTTTGTCGGGAGGGCGAGGCTACGAGCAGTACTTC
CASSLSGGRGYEQYF